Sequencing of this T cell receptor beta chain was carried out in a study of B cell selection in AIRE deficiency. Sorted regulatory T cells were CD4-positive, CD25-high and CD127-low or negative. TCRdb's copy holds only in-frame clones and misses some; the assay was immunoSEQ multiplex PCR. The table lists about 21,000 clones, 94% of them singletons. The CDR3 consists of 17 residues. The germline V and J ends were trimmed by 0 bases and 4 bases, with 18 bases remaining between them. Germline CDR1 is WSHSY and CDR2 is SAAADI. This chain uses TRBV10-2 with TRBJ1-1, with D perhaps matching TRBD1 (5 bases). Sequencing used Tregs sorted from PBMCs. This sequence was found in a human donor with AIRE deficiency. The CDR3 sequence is CASSESRLGPGGTEAFF. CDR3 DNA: TGCGCCAGCAGTGAGTCCCGTCTGGGACCCGGGGGCACTGAAGCTTTCTTT.